This is a list of T cell receptor beta chains from one sample in a study of shared clonotypes between healthy human individuals. Here immunoSEQ multiplex PCR was the method, and the copy in TCRdb shows in-frame clones only, minus some. Here the sample spans roughly 2.1 million clones, more than 85% being singletons. Material for sequencing was naive CD8+ T cells from PBMCs. The receptors derive from a man between 18 and 29 years old in good health. Some clones in this sample may be carry-over from other donors' samples. Each CDR3 is given with its conserved first and last residue. Each record gives: J gene, D gene, V gene, CDR3 protein. A D gene is named only where the DNA matches it firmly.

J: TRBJ1-5
D: -
V: TRBV4-3
CDR3: CASSRNRDRNQPQHF

J: TRBJ1-5
D: -
V: TRBV27
CDR3: CASSLSGLGSNQPQHF

J: TRBJ2-5
D: TRBD1
V: TRBV2
CDR3: CASFRGQAERVQETQYF

J: TRBJ2-5
D: TRBD2
V: TRBV30
CDR3: CAWSVSWTSGRALKETQYF

J: TRBJ1-2
D: -
V: TRBV4-1
CDR3: CASSPDSGYTF

J: TRBJ1-1
D: -
V: TRBV27
CDR3: CASSQGWHTEAFF

J: TRBJ2-7
D: TRBD2
V: TRBV7-8
CDR3: CASSYDPGTRFYEQYF

J: TRBJ2-2
D: TRBD2
V: TRBV27
CDR3: CASSSTSDTGELFF

J: TRBJ1-2
D: TRBD1
V: TRBV28
CDR3: CASSFVTGGNGYTF

J: TRBJ2-7
D: -
V: TRBV7-9
CDR3: CASSLTGLSSYEQYF

J: TRBJ1-5
D: -
V: TRBV15
CDR3: CATSRVLKVGQPQHF

J: TRBJ2-7
D: -
V: TRBV14
CDR3: CASSQGAGPYEQYF

J: TRBJ2-7
D: TRBD2
V: TRBV5-4
CDR3: CASSSTAGFYEQYF

J: TRBJ2-3
D: -
V: TRBV9
CDR3: CASSASDTQYF